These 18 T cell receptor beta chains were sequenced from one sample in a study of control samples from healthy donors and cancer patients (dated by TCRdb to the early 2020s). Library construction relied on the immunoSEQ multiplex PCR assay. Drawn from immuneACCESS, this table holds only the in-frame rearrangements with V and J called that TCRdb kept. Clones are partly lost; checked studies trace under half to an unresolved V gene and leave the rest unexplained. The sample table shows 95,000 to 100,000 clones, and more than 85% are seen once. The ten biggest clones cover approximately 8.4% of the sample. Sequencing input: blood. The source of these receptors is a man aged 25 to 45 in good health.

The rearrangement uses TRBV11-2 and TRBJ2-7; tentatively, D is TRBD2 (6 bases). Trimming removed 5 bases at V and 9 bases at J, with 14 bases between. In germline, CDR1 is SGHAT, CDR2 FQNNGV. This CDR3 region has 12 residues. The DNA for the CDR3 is TGTGCCAGCAGCATCCCCGGGGGACGGCAGTACTTC. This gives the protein CASSIPGGRQYF.

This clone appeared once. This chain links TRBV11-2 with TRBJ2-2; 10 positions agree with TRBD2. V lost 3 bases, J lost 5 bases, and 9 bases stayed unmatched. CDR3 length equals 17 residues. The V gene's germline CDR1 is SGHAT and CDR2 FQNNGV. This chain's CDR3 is CASSFPLAGARTGELFF. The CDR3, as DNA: TGTGCCAGCAGCTTTCCGCTAGCGGGAGCTCGGACCGGGGAGCTGTTTTTT.

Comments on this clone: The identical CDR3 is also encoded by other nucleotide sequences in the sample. CDR3 region: CASSDRGQGQPQHF. The CDR3 bases are TGTGCCAGCAGTGATCGGGGGCAGGGTCAGCCCCAGCATTTT. V usage is TRBV2 and J usage is TRBJ1-5; weak D call: TRBD1 (6 bases). Germline-derived CDR1 and CDR2 are SNHLY and FYNNEI. The CDR3 covers 14 residues. Trimming took 3 bases from V and 6 from J, leaving 12 bases between them.

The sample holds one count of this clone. As DNA, the CDR3 is TGTGCCAGCAGTTTATTAGGTGTTGGGGCCAACGTCCTGACTTTC. As protein: CASSLLGVGANVLTF. The chain carries TRBV27 and TRBJ2-6, with D hard to call. From germline, CDR1 is MNHEY and CDR2 SMNVEV (reference sequence). This CDR3 has 15 residues. V lost 1 base and J lost 3, with 7 bases in between.

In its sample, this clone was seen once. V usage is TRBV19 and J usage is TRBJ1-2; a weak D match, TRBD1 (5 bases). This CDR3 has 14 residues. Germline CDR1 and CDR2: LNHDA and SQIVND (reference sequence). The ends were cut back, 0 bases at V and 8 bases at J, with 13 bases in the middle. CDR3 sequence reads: CASSIDHGTPGYTF. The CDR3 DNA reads TGTGCCAGTAGTATAGATCACGGGACTCCGGGCTACACCTTC. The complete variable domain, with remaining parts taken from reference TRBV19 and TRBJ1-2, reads DGGITQSPKYLFRKEGQNVTLSCEQNLNHDAMYWYRQDPGQGLRLIYYSQIVNDFQKGDIAEGYSVSREKKESFPLTVTSAQKNPTAFYLCASSIDHGTPGYTFGSGTRLTVV.

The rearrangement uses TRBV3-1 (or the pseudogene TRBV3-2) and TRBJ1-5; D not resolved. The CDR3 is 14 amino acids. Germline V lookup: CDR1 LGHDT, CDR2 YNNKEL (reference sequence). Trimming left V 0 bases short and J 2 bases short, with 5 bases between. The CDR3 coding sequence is TGTGCCAGCAGCCAAGATTGGGGCAATCAGCCCCAGCATTTT. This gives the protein CASSQDWGNQPQHF.

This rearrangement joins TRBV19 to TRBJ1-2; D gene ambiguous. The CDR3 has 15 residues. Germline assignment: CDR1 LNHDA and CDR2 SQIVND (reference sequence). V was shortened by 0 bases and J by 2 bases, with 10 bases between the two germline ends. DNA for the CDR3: TGTGCCAGTAGTATAGATTTCCGGGCCAACTATGGCTACACCTTC. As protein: CASSIDFRANYGYTF. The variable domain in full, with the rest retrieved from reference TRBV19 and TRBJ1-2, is DGGITQSPKYLFRKEGQNVTLSCEQNLNHDAMYWYRQDPGQGLRLIYYSQIVNDFQKGDIAEGYSVSREKKESFPLTVTSAQKNPTAFYLCASSIDFRANYGYTFGSGTRLTVV.

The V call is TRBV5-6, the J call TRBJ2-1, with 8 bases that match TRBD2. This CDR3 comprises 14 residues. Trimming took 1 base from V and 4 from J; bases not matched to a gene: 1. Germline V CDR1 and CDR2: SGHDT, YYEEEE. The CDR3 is CASSLTSGYNEQFF. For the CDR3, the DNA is TGTGCCAGCAGCTTGACTAGCGGATACAATGAGCAGTTCTTC.

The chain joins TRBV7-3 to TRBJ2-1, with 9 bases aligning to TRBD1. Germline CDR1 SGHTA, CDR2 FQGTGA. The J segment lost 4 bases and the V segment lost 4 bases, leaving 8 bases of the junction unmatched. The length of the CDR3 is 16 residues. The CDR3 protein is CASSSRDRASYNEQFF. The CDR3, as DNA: TGTGCCAGCAGCTCCCGGGACAGGGCTTCTTACAATGAGCAGTTCTTC.

Written as DNA, the CDR3 is TGTGCCAGCAGCTTCCTGAAGACCTACGAGCAGTACTTC. It encodes CASSFLKTYEQYF. The chain employs TRBV11-2 and TRBJ2-7; no definite D call. The V end lost 3 bases, the J end lost 2 bases, and 8 bases lay between the germline ends. The CDR3 has 13 amino acids. Germline assignment: CDR1 SGHAT and CDR2 FQNNGV.

The CDR3 coding sequence is TGTGCCAGTACCCTCACGGGCGGCACTGAAGCTTTCTTT. As protein: CASTLTGGTEAFF. This rearrangement joins TRBV19 to TRBJ1-1; D unresolved. CDR3 length: 13 amino acids. Germline V gene data show CDR1 as LNHDA and CDR2 as SQIVND (reference sequence). The ends were cut back, 7 bases at V and 4 bases at J, with 13 bases in the middle. Full variable domain (missing parts from reference TRBV19 and TRBJ1-1): DGGITQSPKYLFRKEGQNVTLSCEQNLNHDAMYWYRQDPGQGLRLIYYSQIVNDFQKGDIAEGYSVSREKKESFPLTVTSAQKNPTAFYLCASTLTGGTEAFFGQGTRLTVV.

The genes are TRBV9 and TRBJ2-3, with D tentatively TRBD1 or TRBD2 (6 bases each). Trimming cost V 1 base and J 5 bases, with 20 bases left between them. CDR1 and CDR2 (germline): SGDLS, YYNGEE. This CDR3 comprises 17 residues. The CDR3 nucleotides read TGTGCCAGCAGCGTATCTCAATGGGGCGGAGGGGGAGATACGCAGTATTTT. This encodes CASSVSQWGGGGDTQYF.

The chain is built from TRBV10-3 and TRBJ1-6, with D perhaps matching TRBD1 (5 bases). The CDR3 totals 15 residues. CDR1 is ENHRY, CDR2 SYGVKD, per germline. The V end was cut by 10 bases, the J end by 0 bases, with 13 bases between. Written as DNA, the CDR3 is TGTGCCACCAAGACAGAAAGCTCCTATAATTCACCCCTCCACTTT. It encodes CATKTESSYNSPLHF.

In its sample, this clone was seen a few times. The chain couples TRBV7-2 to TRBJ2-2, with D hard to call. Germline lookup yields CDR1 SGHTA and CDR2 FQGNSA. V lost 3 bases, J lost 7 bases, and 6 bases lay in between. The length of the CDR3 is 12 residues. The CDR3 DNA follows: TGTGCCAGCAGCTTGTTAGGCGGGGAGCTGTTTTTT. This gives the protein CASSLLGGELFF. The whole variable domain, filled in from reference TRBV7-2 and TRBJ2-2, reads GAGVSQSPSNKVTEKGKDVELRCDPISGHTALYWYRQSLGQGLEFLIYFQGNSAPDKSGLPSDRFSAERTGGSVSTLTIQRTQQEDSAVYLCASSLLGGELFFGEGSRLTVL.

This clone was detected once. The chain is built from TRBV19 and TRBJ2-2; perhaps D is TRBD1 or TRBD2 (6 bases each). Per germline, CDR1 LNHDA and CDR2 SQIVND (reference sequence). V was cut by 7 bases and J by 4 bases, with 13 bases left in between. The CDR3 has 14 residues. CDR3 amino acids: CASISRGGTGELFF. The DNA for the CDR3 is TGTGCCAGTATATCCAGGGGAGGCACCGGGGAGCTGTTTTTT.

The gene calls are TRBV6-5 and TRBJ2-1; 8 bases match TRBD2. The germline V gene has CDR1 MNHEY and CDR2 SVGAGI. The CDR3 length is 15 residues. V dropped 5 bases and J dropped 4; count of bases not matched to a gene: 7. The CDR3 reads CASSRSGGPYNEQFF. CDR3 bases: TGTGCCAGCAGTCGAAGCGGGGGTCCGTACAATGAGCAGTTCTTC.

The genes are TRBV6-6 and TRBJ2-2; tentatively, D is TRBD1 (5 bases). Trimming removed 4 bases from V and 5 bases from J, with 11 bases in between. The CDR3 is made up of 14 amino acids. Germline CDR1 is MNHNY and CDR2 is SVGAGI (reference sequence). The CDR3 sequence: CASSWQGGTGELFF. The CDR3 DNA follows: TGTGCCAGCAGTTGGCAGGGTGGTACCGGGGAGCTGTTTTTT.

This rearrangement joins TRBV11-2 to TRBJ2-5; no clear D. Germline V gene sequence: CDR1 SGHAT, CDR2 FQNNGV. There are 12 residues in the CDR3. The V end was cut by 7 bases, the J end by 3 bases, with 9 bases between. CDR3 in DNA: TGTGCCAGCACGCGGAGAGAAGAGACCCAGTACTTC. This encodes CASTRREETQYF.